This is a list of T cell receptor beta chains from one sample in a study of cytomegalovirus exposure and HLA in healthy donors. Clones were read by immunoSEQ multiplex PCR, and TCRdb kept only the in-frame ones, dropping some. The specimen's table records approximately 200,000 clones. The specimen sequenced was PBMCs. The receptors were gathered from a boy younger than 18 in good health and CMV-seronegative. Both conserved end residues are part of each CDR3. A D gene is named only where the DNA matches it firmly.

v_gene	j_gene	d_gene	CDR3nt	CDR3aa
TRBV9	TRBJ2-2	-	TGTGCCAGCAGCGTAGGGGCAGGGAATACCGGGGAGCTGTTTTTT	CASSVGAGNTGELFF
TRBV20-1	TRBJ1-1	-	TGCAGTGCTAGAGCGGGAAGGGAAGCTTTCTTT	CSARAGREAFF
TRBV9	TRBJ1-1	TRBD1	TGTGCCAGCAGCGTAACAGGGGGTGCTATGAACACTGAAGCTTTCTTT	CASSVTGGAMNTEAFF
TRBV7-9	TRBJ1-2	-	TGTGCCAGCAGCTCCCGACAAGGGGAAGCTAACTATGGCTACACCTTC	CASSSRQGEANYGYTF
TRBV5-1	TRBJ1-1	-	TGCGCCAGCAGCCCGGCTTCAGTGACAGTTGAAGCTTTCTTT	CASSPASVTVEAFF
TRBV10-2	TRBJ2-5	TRBD1	TGCGCCAGCAGTGAGACCGGCAGCAGGGGGATTCGGGAGACCCAGTACTTC	CASSETGSRGIRETQYF
TRBV9	TRBJ1-1	-	TGTGCCAGCAGCGTAGAGCCCAACACTGAAGCTTTCTTT	CASSVEPNTEAFF
TRBV2	TRBJ2-7	TRBD1	TGTGCCAGCAGTGAGGTCCCGGGACAGGGGATCGAGCAGTACTTC	CASSEVPGQGIEQYF
TRBV7-2	TRBJ2-5	TRBD2	TGTGCCAGCAGCTTATGGACTAGCGGGCTTCAAGAGACCCAGTACTTC	CASSLWTSGLQETQYF
TRBV2	TRBJ1-2	TRBD1	TGTGCCAGCAGTGCGGACAGGGAGTCGGGGGGCTACACCTTC	CASSADRESGGYTF
TRBV9	TRBJ2-3	TRBD1	TGTGCCAGCAGCGTAGAGGGGACAGGGCTCACAGATACGCAGTATTTT	CASSVEGTGLTDTQYF
TRBV30	TRBJ1-5	-	TGTGCCTGGAGTGGAAACATCCAGACGGACTCGTGGCCCCAGCATTTT	CAWSGNIQTDSWPQHF
TRBV5-1	TRBJ1-1	TRBD1	TGCGCCAGCGGTAGGGACAGTCAAGCTTTCTTT	CASGRDSQAFF
TRBV5-4	TRBJ1-2	-	TGTGCCAGCAGCCCCGCGGGGGATGGCTACACCTTC	CASSPAGDGYTF
TRBV7-9	TRBJ2-3	-	TGTGCCAGCAGCCTCGGGACTTCTCGGGATACGCAGTATTTT	CASSLGTSRDTQYF
TRBV6-5	TRBJ1-1	-	TGTGCCAGCAGTTACGAGGGAGAGCTGGCTTTCTTT	CASSYEGELAFF
TRBV2	TRBJ1-1	TRBD1	TGTGCCAGCAACCTAGGACAGGTAAACACTGAAGCTTTCTTT	CASNLGQVNTEAFF
TRBV5-8	TRBJ2-1	TRBD1	TGTGCCAGCAGCTCCGACAGGGTGAATGGTAATGAGCAGTTCTTC	CASSSDRVNGNEQFF
TRBV11-1	TRBJ2-1	TRBD2	TGTGCCAGCAGCTTAGCTCCTAGCGGGGGGGCGTACAATGAGCAGTTCTTC	CASSLAPSGGAYNEQFF
TRBV7-8	TRBJ2-7	TRBD1	TGTGCCAGCAGCTTAGAGGGACAGAGATCCTACGAGCAGTACTTC	CASSLEGQRSYEQYF
TRBV19	TRBJ2-7	TRBD1	TGTGCCAGTAGGGGACAGGGGAAGCTATTCGACGAGCAGTACTTC	CASRGQGKLFDEQYF
TRBV11-2	TRBJ1-5	-	TGTGCCAGCAGCCAGGACATGAGTCAGCCCCAGCATTTT	CASSQDMSQPQHF
TRBV5-4	TRBJ2-5	TRBD2	TGTGCCAGCAGCTTGGGGGCTAGCGGGGTACAAGAGACCCAGTACTTC	CASSLGASGVQETQYF
TRBV7-2	TRBJ2-7	-	TGTGCCAGCAGGCCCGGATCTAGATCCTACGAGCAGTACTTC	CASRPGSRSYEQYF
TRBV6-5	TRBJ2-3	-	-	CASSSSDRGSTDTQYF
TRBV9	TRBJ1-3	-	TGTGCCAGCAGCTCTTTAAGTGGCGGAAGCTCTGGAAACACCATATATTTT	CASSSLSGGSSGNTIYF
TRBV6-5	TRBJ1-1	TRBD1	TGTGCCAGCAGCCTGGGACAGGGAACGATTAGGGCTTTCTTT	CASSLGQGTIRAFF
TRBV6-4	TRBJ2-1	TRBD2	TGTGCCAGCAGTGAGGCGGGGGGTAATTACAATGAGCAGTTCTTC	CASSEAGGNYNEQFF
TRBV6-5	TRBJ1-4	TRBD1	TGTGCCAGCAGCGGACAGGGCGGTGAAAAACTGTTTTTT	CASSGQGGEKLFF
TRBV7-2	TRBJ1-6	-	TGTGCCAGCAGCCCCGGACTGAATAATTCACCCCTCCACTTT	CASSPGLNNSPLHF